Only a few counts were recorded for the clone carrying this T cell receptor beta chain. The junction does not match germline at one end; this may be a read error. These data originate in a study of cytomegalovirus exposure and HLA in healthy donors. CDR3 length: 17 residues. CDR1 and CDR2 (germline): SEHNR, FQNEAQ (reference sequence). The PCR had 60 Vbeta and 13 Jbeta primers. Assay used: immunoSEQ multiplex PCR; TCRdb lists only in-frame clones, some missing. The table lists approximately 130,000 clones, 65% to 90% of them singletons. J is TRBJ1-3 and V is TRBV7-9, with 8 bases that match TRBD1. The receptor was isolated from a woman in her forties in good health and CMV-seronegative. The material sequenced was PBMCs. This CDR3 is CSSSLRTGKVTGNTIYF. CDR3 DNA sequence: TGTTCCAGCAGCTTAAGGACAGGGAAAGTCACTGGAAACACCATATATTTT.